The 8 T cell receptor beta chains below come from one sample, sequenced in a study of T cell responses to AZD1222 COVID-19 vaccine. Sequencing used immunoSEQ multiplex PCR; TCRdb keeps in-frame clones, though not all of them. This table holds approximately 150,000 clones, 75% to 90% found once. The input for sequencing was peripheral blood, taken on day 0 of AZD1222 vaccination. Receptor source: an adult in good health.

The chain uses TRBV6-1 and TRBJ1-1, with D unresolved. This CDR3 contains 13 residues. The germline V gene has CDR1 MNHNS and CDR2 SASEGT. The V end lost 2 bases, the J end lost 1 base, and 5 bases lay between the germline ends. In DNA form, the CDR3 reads TGTGCCAGCAGTGAATGGTGGAACACTGAAGCTTTCTTT. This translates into CASSEWWNTEAFF.

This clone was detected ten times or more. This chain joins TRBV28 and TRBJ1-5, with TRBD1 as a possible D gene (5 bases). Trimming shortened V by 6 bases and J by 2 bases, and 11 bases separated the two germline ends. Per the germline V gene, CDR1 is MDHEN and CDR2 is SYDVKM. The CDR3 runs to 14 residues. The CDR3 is CASSWAGGNQPQHF. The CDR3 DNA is TGTGCCAGCAGCTGGGCGGGGGGCAATCAGCCCCAGCATTTT.

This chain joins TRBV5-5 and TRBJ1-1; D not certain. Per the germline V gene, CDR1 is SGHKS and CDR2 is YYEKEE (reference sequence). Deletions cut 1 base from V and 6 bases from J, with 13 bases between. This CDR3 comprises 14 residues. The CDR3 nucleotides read TGTGCCAGCAGCTTGATCTCCACAGCGGCTGAAGCTTTCTTT. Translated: CASSLISTAAEAFF.

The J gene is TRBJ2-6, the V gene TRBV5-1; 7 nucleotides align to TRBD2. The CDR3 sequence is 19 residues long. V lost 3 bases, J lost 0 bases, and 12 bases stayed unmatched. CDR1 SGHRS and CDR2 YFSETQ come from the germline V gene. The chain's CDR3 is CASSSKTGTKVSGANVLTF. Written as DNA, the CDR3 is TGCGCCAGCAGCTCGAAAACCGGGACTAAGGTCTCTGGGGCCAACGTCCTGACTTTC.

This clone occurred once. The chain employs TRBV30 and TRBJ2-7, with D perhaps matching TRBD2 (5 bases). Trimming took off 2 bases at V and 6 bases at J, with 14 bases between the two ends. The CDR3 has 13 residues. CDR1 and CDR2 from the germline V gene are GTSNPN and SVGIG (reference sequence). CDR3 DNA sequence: TGTGCCTGGAGTCGGGGAACGTGGGGCGAGCAGTACTTC. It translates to CAWSRGTWGEQYF.

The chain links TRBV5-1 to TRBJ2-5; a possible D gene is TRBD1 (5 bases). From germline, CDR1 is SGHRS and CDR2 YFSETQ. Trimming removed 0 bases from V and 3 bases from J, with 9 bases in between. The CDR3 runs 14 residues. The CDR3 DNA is TGCGCCAGCAGCTTGGCCCTACAGGAAGAGACCCAGTACTTC. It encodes CASSLALQEETQYF.

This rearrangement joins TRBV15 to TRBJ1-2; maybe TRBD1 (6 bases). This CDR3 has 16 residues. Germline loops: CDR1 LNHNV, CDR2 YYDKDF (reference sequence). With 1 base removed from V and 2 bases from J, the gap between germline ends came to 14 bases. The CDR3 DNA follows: TGTGCCACCAGCAGAGGGGGGGCAGGAGAAAACTATGGCTACACCTTC. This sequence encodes CATSRGGAGENYGYTF.

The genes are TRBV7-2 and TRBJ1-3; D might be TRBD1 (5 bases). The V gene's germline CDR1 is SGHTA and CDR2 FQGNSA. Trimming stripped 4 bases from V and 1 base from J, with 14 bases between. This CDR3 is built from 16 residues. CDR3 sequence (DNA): TGTGCCAGCAGCTCCGGGCCCGGGGGGTCTGGAAACACCATATATTTT. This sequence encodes CASSSGPGGSGNTIYF.